The 3 T cell receptor beta chains below come from one sample, sequenced in a study of beta chain features in type 1 diabetes. Expressed TCRB transcripts were sequenced after all isolated RNA was converted to cDNA. The assay was immunoSEQ multiplex PCR, and TCRdb's table has in-frame clones only and misses some. The repertoire has 500,000 to 700,000 clones, around 16% of them found once; the top ten carry roughly 0.098%. Sequenced material: naive CD4+ T cells from blood. These receptor sequences come from a man younger than 30 in good health.

The rearrangement links TRBV6-5 to TRBJ1-3; TRBD1 agrees at 8 bases. The CDR3 spans 15 residues. In germline, CDR1 is MNHEY, CDR2 SVGAGI. V trimming: 6 bases; J trimming: 4 bases; junction bases outside the gene matches: 8. The DNA of the CDR3 is TGTGCCAGCAGCCCAGGGGGCGGTCGGGGAAACACCATATATTTT. It encodes CASSPGGGRGNTIYF.

The chain carries TRBV6-1 and TRBJ2-7; D remains ambiguous. CDR1 and CDR2 from the germline V gene are MNHNS and SASEGT. The germline V and J ends were trimmed by 1 base and 0 bases, with 10 bases remaining between them. The CDR3 covers 15 residues. CDR3 nucleotides: TGTGCCAGCAGTGAAGACTCACTGGGCTCCTACGAGCAGTACTTC. Amino acid sequence: CASSEDSLGSYEQYF.

V is TRBV7-2 and J is TRBJ1-4; possibly TRBD1 for D (6 bases). V was clipped by 6 bases and J by 5 bases, with 13 bases between them. The V gene's germline CDR1 is SGHTA and CDR2 FQGNSA. This CDR3 spans 14 amino acids. The CDR3 reads CASSLGQKNEKLFF. As DNA, the CDR3 is TGTGCCAGCAGTCTCGGACAGAAGAATGAAAAACTGTTTTTT.